This TCR beta chain was captured in a study of coeliac disease. The protocol was immunoSEQ multiplex PCR, while the TCRdb copy is restricted to in-frame clones and leaves out a portion. The sample consists of some 4,000 clones, about 66% of them appearing once. Points from the study as a whole: TRB repertoires were largely private, with most amino acid sequences found in only one sample. Lower clonality than controls marked TRB and TRG repertoires from active celiac intraepithelial and lamina propria samples. Intraepithelial and lamina propria fractions were not highly pure.

V lost 8 bases to trimming and J lost 7 bases; unmatched junction nucleotides: 14. This CDR3 contains 15 residues. From germline, CDR1 is MNHEY and CDR2 SVGAGI. Concerning this clone: Its antigen is not known.

Input material: intraepithelial lymphocytes from the gut. The origin of this receptor is a woman aged 55-69 years with active celiac disease. The gene calls are TRBV6-5 and TRBJ1-2; 9 bases are a match to TRBD1. Here the CDR3 reads CASAVPGQGRLGYTF. CDR3 nucleotides: TGTGCCAGCGCGGTCCCGGGACAGGGAAGGCTTGGCTACACCTTC.